This T cell receptor beta chain is drawn from a study of blood T cell repertoires in COVID-19. Study in general: PBMCs, B-cell-depleted T cells, or T cells were the source of the cDNA or gDNA that made up the material.

Only in-frame clones appear in the TCRdb table, and some are missing; sequencing was by immunoSEQ multiplex PCR. The sample consists of over 150,000 clones, approximately 90% of them appearing once. Those who participated ranged in age from 18 to 89 years and resided in 20 to 30 US areas. Donors in Cohort 3 who had recovered were those with two negative PCRs, healthcare professional clearance, or resolution of their symptoms. Trimming took off 3 bases at V and 6 bases at J, with 12 bases between the two ends. Germline V lookup: CDR1 LNHDA, CDR2 SQIVND (reference sequence). This CDR3 comprises 14 residues.

This clonotype was sampled from a woman aged 25 to 39 who had recovered from COVID-19. The sample was PBMCs or T cells enriched from blood (not recorded which). The chain combines TRBV19 with TRBJ2-1, with D perhaps matching TRBD1 (6 bases). In DNA form, the CDR3 reads TGTGCCAGTAGTATGAACCAGGGGAGCAATGAGCAGTTCTTC. It yields the protein CASSMNQGSNEQFF.